This entry lists 8 T cell receptor beta chains sequenced from one sample in a study of control samples from healthy donors and cancer patients. Produced via immunoSEQ multiplex PCR; TCRdb's table is partial and in-frame only. The repertoire includes about 38,000 clones, 83% of them detected once, and 20% to 25% sits in the top ten. Sequenced: PBMCs. The receptors derive from an older woman with lung cancer.

This clone has more than one count but fewer than ten. V usage is TRBV27 and J usage is TRBJ1-3, with no clear D. The CDR3 is made up of 14 amino acids. Germline lookup yields CDR1 MNHEY and CDR2 SMNVEV (reference sequence). With 3 bases removed from V and 4 bases from J, the gap between germline ends came to 10 bases. CDR3 sequence reads: CASSLYGVGNTIYF. The CDR3 DNA is TGTGCCAGCAGTTTGTACGGGGTCGGAAACACCATATATTTT.

The V gene is TRBV27, the J gene TRBJ1-1; D is possibly TRBD1 (5 bases). The germline V gene encodes CDR1 MNHEY and CDR2 SMNVEV (reference sequence). The germline V and J ends were trimmed by 6 bases and 6 bases, with 14 bases remaining between them. The CDR3 has 13 amino acids. The CDR3 DNA follows: TGTGCCAGCAGCATCTGGGGGAGGGCTGAAGCTTTCTTT. This sequence encodes CASSIWGRAEAFF.

The chain employs TRBV18 and TRBJ2-6; the match to TRBD1 covers 9 bases. The CDR3 runs 18 residues. Germline trimming cut 5 bases from V and 1 base from J; bases unmatched to any gene: 9. Germline loops: CDR1 KGHSH, CDR2 LQKENI. CDR3 in DNA: TGTGCCAGCTCAGAGGGACAGGGCCTGTTTTCTGGGGCCAACGTCCTGACTTTC. Translated: CASSEGQGLFSGANVLTF.

This chain uses TRBV27 with TRBJ2-2; possible D gene TRBD2, 5 bases. V dropped 7 bases and J dropped 3 bases, with 15 bases sitting between them. Germline V gene sequence: CDR1 MNHEY, CDR2 SMNVEV (reference sequence). The CDR3 runs 15 residues. In DNA form, the CDR3 reads TGTGCCAGCACCATCGACTATGGAGACACCGGGGAGCTGTTTTTT. Amino acids: CASTIDYGDTGELFF.

The V and J genes are TRBV19 and TRBJ2-4; D gene ambiguous. Germline V gives CDR1 LNHDA, CDR2 SQIVND (reference sequence). The CDR3 contains 15 residues. Trimming stripped 5 bases from V and 0 bases from J, with 11 bases between. The CDR3 spells CASSLGVLAKNIQYF. CDR3 coding DNA: TGTGCCAGTAGTCTCGGAGTACTAGCCAAAAACATTCAGTACTTC.

The J gene is TRBJ2-5, the V gene TRBV29-1; possibly TRBD1 or TRBD2 for D (6 bases each). The CDR3 is 14 amino acids. The V gene lost 1 base and the J gene lost 5 bases, with 14 bases spanning the gap. Germline CDR1 and CDR2: SQVTM and ANQGSEA. The CDR3 region is CSVEATGGVETQYF. In DNA, the CDR3 is TGCAGCGTTGAAGCGACAGGAGGGGTTGAGACCCAGTACTTC.

This chain links TRBV30 with TRBJ1-1; D is perhaps TRBD1 (5 bases). Germline loops: CDR1 GTSNPN, CDR2 SVGIG (reference sequence). The CDR3 consists of 12 residues. This CDR3 is CARAFGGTEAFF. CDR3 bases: TGTGCTCGAGCATTCGGGGGTACTGAAGCTTTCTTT.

This clone has just one count. The rearrangement links TRBV14 to TRBJ2-7; D might be TRBD1 (8 bases). V was clipped by 4 bases and J by 3 bases, with 16 bases between them. Germline V gene lookup returns CDR1 SGHDN and CDR2 FVKESK. This CDR3 comprises 15 residues. The CDR3 sequence: CASSPKRDRLYEQYF. The CDR3 DNA reads as TGTGCCAGCAGCCCAAAGCGGGACAGGCTCTACGAGCAGTACTTC.